These 23 T cell receptor beta chains came from one sample sequenced in a study of shared clonotypes between healthy human individuals. Naive CD8 cells were CD45RO-negative, positively selected for CCR7, excluding terminally differentiated effector memory CD45RA+ cells. Sequencing was performed with immunoSEQ multiplex PCR; in TCRdb, only in-frame clones are kept and a portion is missing. The top ten hold 0.95% to 1.5% of the sample, which has nearly 2 million clones, about 95% seen once. The sample comprised naive CD8+ T cells sorted from blood. These receptors were taken from a young man in good health.

CDR3 nucleotide sequence: TGTGCCAGCAGCTCCTCATGGGGGAAGGTCGGCAATGAGCAGTTCTTC. This translates into CASSSSWGKVGNEQFF. This chain links TRBV28 with TRBJ2-1, with D perhaps TRBD1 or TRBD2 (5 bases each). The CDR3 is 16 amino acids. V lost 6 bases and J lost 6, with 21 bases in between. CDR1 is MDHEN and CDR2 is SYDVKM in the germline V gene.

Worth noting for this clone: Other DNA sequences in the same sample also yield this CDR3. Written as DNA, the CDR3 is TGCGCCAGCAGCCAAGATCCCGCAGGCACCTACGAGCAGTACTTC. Its protein product is CASSQDPAGTYEQYF. The chain carries TRBV4-1 and TRBJ2-7, with D unclear. This CDR3 spans 15 amino acids. The V end lost 0 bases, the J end lost 2 bases, and 11 bases lay between the germline ends. Germline CDR1 and CDR2: MGHRA and YSYEKL.

The chain has TRBV7-9 and TRBJ1-3; D is possibly TRBD1 (5 bases). V lost 11 bases and J lost 4, with 18 bases in between. CDR1 is SEHNR and CDR2 is FQNEAQ in the germline V gene (reference sequence). The CDR3 runs 14 residues. This CDR3 reads CAPTDGTSGNTIYF. CDR3 coding DNA: TGTGCCCCCACCGATGGGACGTCCGGAAACACCATATATTTT.

This clone was seen just once. This chain joins TRBV6-5 and TRBJ2-2; TRBD2 might be the D (6 bases). The CDR3 is made up of 14 amino acids. Per the germline V gene, CDR1 is MNHEY and CDR2 is SVGAGI. V was cut by 2 bases and J by 4 bases, with 8 bases left in between. This CDR3 reads CASSYETSTGELFF. The CDR3 DNA reads TGTGCCAGCAGTTACGAGACTAGCACCGGGGAGCTGTTTTTT.

This clone occurred once. This chain joins TRBV4-3 and TRBJ2-2; tentatively, D is TRBD2 (5 bases). V lost 0 bases, J lost 1 base, and 12 bases lay in between. Germline-derived CDR1 and CDR2 are LGHNA and YSLEER. This CDR3 spans 17 amino acids. The CDR3 nucleotides read TGCGCCAGCAGCCAAGACCCGACTACTGAGAACACCGGGGAGCTGTTTTTT. Its translation is CASSQDPTTENTGELFF.

The J gene is TRBJ2-1, the V gene TRBV27; possibly TRBD1 for D (5 bases). The CDR3 has 15 amino acids. The ends were cut back, 4 bases at V and 1 base at J, with 11 bases in the middle. Germline CDR1 MNHEY, CDR2 SMNVEV (reference sequence). CDR3 sequence reads: CASSSSQGSYNEQFF. The CDR3 coding sequence is TGTGCCAGCAGTTCCTCGCAGGGATCCTACAATGAGCAGTTCTTC.

This chain links TRBV25-1 with TRBJ2-7; D gene unclear. Germline CDR1 reads MGHDK; CDR2 reads SYGVNS. CDR3 length equals 14 residues. The V end was cut by 1 base, the J end by 1 base, with 8 bases between. In DNA, the CDR3 is TGTGCCAGCAGTGAATCGGACGGATCCTACGAGCAGTACTTC. This translates into CASSESDGSYEQYF.

CDR3 coding DNA: TGTGCCAGCAGGCCGCTAGCGGGTATAGATACGCAGTATTTT. Its protein is CASRPLAGIDTQYF. V and J are TRBV13 and TRBJ2-3; TRBD2 aligns across 8 bases. J lost 5 bases, V lost 6 bases, and 7 bases had no gene match. Germline CDR1 PRHDT, CDR2 FYEKMQ (reference sequence). The CDR3 loop spans 14 amino acids.

The V gene is TRBV30, the J gene TRBJ2-7; 8 nucleotides align to TRBD1. The CDR3 has 18 residues. Per germline, CDR1 GTSNPN and CDR2 SVGIG (reference sequence). After removal of 0 bases from V and 0 bases from J, the junction contained 13 bases not matched to a gene. CDR3 coding DNA: TGTGCCTGGAGTGTAGAATTAACCGGGACAGGATACTCCTACGAGCAGTACTTC. Translation: CAWSVELTGTGYSYEQYF.

V and J are TRBV7-2 and TRBJ1-1; a possible D gene is TRBD1 (5 bases). This CDR3 comprises 12 residues. Trimming shortened V by 5 bases and J by 3 bases, and 7 bases separated the two germline ends. The germline V gene encodes CDR1 SGHTA and CDR2 FQGNSA. For the CDR3, the DNA is TGTGCCAGCAGCCGGGGCTACACTGAAGCTTTCTTT. This translates into CASSRGYTEAFF.

A remark on this clone: The same CDR3 is also encoded by other DNA sequences in this sample. The chain is built from TRBV9 and TRBJ2-1, with D unclear. This CDR3 is built from 14 residues. Germline values: CDR1 SGDLS, CDR2 YYNGEE. Trimming left V 3 bases short and J 0 bases short, with 7 bases between. The CDR3 is CASSGGSSYNEQFF. Written as DNA, the CDR3 is TGTGCCAGCAGCGGGGGAAGCTCCTACAATGAGCAGTTCTTC.

The chain links TRBV5-6 to TRBJ1-3; weak D call: TRBD1 (6 bases). The CDR3 is 16 amino acids. Trimming took 4 bases from V and 0 from J, leaving 14 bases between them. Germline V gene data show CDR1 as SGHDT and CDR2 as YYEEEE. The chain's CDR3 is CASSADRFDSGNTIYF. DNA of the CDR3: TGTGCCAGCAGCGCCGACAGGTTCGACTCTGGAAACACCATATATTTT. Full variable domain (missing parts from reference TRBV5-6 and TRBJ1-3): DAGVTQSPTHLIKTRGQQVTLRCSPKSGHDTVSWYQQALGQGPQFIFQYYEEEERQRGNFPDRFSGHQFPNYSSELNVNALLLGDSALYLCASSADRFDSGNTIYFGEGSWLTVV.

DNA of the CDR3: TGTGCCAGCAGTGAACATCAAGGGGAGGGCTACACCTTC. Translation: CASSEHQGEGYTF. The chain carries TRBV2 and TRBJ1-2; tentatively, D is TRBD1 (5 bases). The CDR3 loop spans 13 amino acids. Germline V lookup: CDR1 SNHLY, CDR2 FYNNEI. V shed 2 bases and J shed 8 bases, with 12 bases lying between them.

The CDR3 spells CASSIVRSDEQFF. In nucleotides, the CDR3 is TGTGCCAGTAGTATAGTCCGTTCCGATGAGCAGTTCTTC. This chain uses TRBV19 with TRBJ2-1; D is undetermined. The CDR3 is 13 amino acids. Trimming removed 1 base at V and 8 bases at J, with 9 bases between. The germline CDR1 and CDR2 sequences are LNHDA and SQIVND (reference sequence).

This chain connects TRBV7-9 to TRBJ2-5; 9 bases are shared with TRBD2. The CDR3 has 13 amino acids. Germline V lookup: CDR1 SEHNR, CDR2 FQNEAQ (reference sequence). With 2 bases clipped from V and 6 bases from J, the junction kept 1 base outside the gene matches. CDR3 protein: CASSLLAGKTQYF. CDR3 DNA sequence: TGTGCCAGCAGCTTACTAGCGGGGAAGACCCAGTACTTC.

The chain has TRBV6-5 and TRBJ1-5, with a possible D match to TRBD1 (6 bases). Trimming cost V 8 bases and J 0 bases, with 11 bases left between them. Germline lookup yields CDR1 MNHEY and CDR2 SVGAGI. This CDR3 has 14 residues. CDR3 protein: CASQTGDSNQPQHF. The CDR3 DNA follows: TGTGCCAGCCAGACAGGTGATAGCAATCAGCCCCAGCATTTT.

The gene calls are TRBV5-1 and TRBJ2-7; D remains ambiguous. This CDR3 contains 15 residues. V lost 2 bases to trimming and J lost 0 bases, with 12 bases between them. Germline assignment: CDR1 SGHRS and CDR2 YFSETQ. The CDR3: CASSFTPDSSYEQYF. The CDR3 DNA is TGCGCCAGCAGCTTCACCCCGGATAGCTCCTACGAGCAGTACTTC.

The V and J genes are TRBV11-2 and TRBJ2-7; D tentatively fits TRBD1 or TRBD2 (5 bases each). The CDR3 sequence is 14 residues long. Trimming left V 2 bases short and J 3 bases short, with 11 bases between. The germline V gene encodes CDR1 SGHAT and CDR2 FQNNGV. The CDR3 protein is CASSLSGLLYEQYF. The CDR3 DNA follows: TGTGCCAGCAGCTTATCGGGGCTCCTCTACGAGCAGTACTTC.

The chain joins TRBV28 to TRBJ1-4, with 9 bases lining up with TRBD1. CDR3 size: 16 residues. CDR1 and CDR2 (germline): MDHEN, SYDVKM. J gave up 0 bases and V 5 bases, and 4 bases lay outside the gene matches. CDR3 region: CASSPGQGSTNEKLFF. The CDR3 nucleotides read TGTGCCAGCAGTCCCGGACAGGGGTCAACTAATGAAAAACTGTTTTTT.

The V gene is TRBV6-6, the J gene TRBJ2-1; 9 bases are a match to TRBD2. V lost 0 bases to trimming and J lost 9 bases; unmatched junction nucleotides: 6. Germline assignment: CDR1 MNHNY and CDR2 SVGAGI (reference sequence). The CDR3 length is 15 residues. CDR3 amino acids: CASSYSEGLAFEQFF. CDR3 nucleotides: TGTGCCAGCAGTTACTCAGAGGGACTAGCCTTTGAGCAGTTCTTC.

On this clone itself: The sample contains more than one DNA sequence encoding this CDR3. DNA of the CDR3: TGTGCCAGCAGTTTGGGGGGCAATGAGCAGTTCTTC. Translated, it gives CASSLGGNEQFF. The chain uses TRBV27 and TRBJ2-1; tentative D call: TRBD2 (6 bases). Germline V gene lookup returns CDR1 MNHEY and CDR2 SMNVEV (reference sequence). The CDR3 totals 12 residues. Trimming pared 3 bases from V and 6 bases from J, leaving 6 bases between.

The chain uses TRBV4-1 and TRBJ2-7, with unresolved D. Germline CDR1 and CDR2: MGHRA and YSYEKL. This CDR3 has 16 residues. With 0 bases removed from V and 0 bases from J, the gap between germline ends came to 12 bases. As DNA, the CDR3 is TGCGCCAGCAGCCAAGAAGGATTGGGTCCCTCCTACGAGCAGTACTTC. This translates into CASSQEGLGPSYEQYF.

A note on this clone: At the DNA level, this CDR3 is encoded by other sequences in the same sample as well. The rearrangement links TRBV28 to TRBJ2-7; D remains unclear. Trimming removed 6 bases from V and 3 bases from J, with 9 bases in between. Germline V lookup: CDR1 MDHEN, CDR2 SYDVKM. The CDR3 has 12 amino acids. CDR3 bases: TGTGCCAGCAGCTCGAACAGCTACGAGCAGTACTTC. It is translated as CASSSNSYEQYF.